This T cell receptor (beta chain) stems from a study of control samples from healthy donors and cancer patients. This CDR3 contains 12 residues. V shed 1 base and J shed 7 bases, with 7 bases lying between them. CDR1 is MGHRA, CDR2 YSYEKL, per germline. Libraries were prepared by immunoSEQ multiplex PCR; TCRdb keeps only in-frame clonotypes and omits some of them. The repertoire holds about 80,000 clones, with around nine tenths as singletons. The V and J genes are TRBV4-1 and TRBJ1-2, with unresolved D. The clonotype originates from a woman in her forties or fifties in good health. The sequenced sample consisted of blood. Here the CDR3 reads CASSQAGSGYTF. The CDR3 DNA follows: TGCGCCAGCAGCCAAGCAGGATCTGGCTACACCTTC.